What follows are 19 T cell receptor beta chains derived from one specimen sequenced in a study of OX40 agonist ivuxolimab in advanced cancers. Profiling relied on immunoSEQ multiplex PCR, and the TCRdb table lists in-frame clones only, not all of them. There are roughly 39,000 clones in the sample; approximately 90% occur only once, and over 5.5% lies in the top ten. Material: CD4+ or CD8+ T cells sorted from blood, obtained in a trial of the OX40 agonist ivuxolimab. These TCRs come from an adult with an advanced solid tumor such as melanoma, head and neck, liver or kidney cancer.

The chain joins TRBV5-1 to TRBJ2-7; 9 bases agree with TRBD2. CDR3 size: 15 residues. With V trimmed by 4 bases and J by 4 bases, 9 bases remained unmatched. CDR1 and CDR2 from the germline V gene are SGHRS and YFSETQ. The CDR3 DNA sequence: TGCGCCAGCAGCCGTGTTAGCGGGAGAGGGTACGAGCAGTACTTC. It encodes CASSRVSGRGYEQYF.

The chain's CDR3 is CAIRRSTDSYEQYF. CDR3 coding DNA: TGTGCCATCAGGAGGTCGACTGACTCCTACGAGCAGTACTTC. The chain employs TRBV10-3 and TRBJ2-7, with D hard to call. The CDR3 extends over 14 amino acids. Germline V CDR1 and CDR2: ENHRY, SYGVKD. The V end was cut by 6 bases, the J end by 0 bases, with 12 bases between.

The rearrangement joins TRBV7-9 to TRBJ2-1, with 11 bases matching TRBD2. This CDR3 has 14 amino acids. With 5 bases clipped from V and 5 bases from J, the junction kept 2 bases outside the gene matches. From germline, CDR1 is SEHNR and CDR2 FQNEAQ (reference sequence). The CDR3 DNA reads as TGTGCCAGCAGCGCGGGACTAGCGGACAATGAGCAGTTCTTC. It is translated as CASSAGLADNEQFF. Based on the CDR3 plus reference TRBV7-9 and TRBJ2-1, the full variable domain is DTGVSQNPRHKITKRGQNVTFRCDPISEHNRLYWYRQTLGQGPEFLTYFQNEAQLEKSRLLSDRFSAERPKGSFSTLEIQRTEQGDSAMYLCASSAGLADNEQFFGPGTRLTVL.

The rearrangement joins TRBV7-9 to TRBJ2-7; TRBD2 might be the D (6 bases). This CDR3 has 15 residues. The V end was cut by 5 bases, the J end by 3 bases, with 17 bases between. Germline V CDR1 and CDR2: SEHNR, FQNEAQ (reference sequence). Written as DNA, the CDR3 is TGTGCCAGCAGCCACCGGGCGGGAAAGGGCTACGAGCAGTACTTC. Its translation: CASSHRAGKGYEQYF.

The CDR3: CASSLTSRDGYEQYF. The CDR3 DNA reads as TGTGCCAGCAGCTTAACGTCGCGGGACGGGTACGAGCAGTACTTC. The V call is TRBV7-3, the J call TRBJ2-7, with TRBD2 as a possible D gene (6 bases). This CDR3 has 15 residues. V lost 0 bases and J lost 4, with 13 bases in between. CDR1 and CDR2 (germline): SGHTA, FQGTGA.

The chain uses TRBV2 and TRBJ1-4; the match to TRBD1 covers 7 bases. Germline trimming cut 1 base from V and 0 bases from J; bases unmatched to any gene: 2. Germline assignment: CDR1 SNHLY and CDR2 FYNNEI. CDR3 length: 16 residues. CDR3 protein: CASSEEGTATNEKLFF. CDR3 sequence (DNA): TGTGCCAGCAGTGAAGAGGGGACAGCAACTAATGAAAAACTGTTTTTT.

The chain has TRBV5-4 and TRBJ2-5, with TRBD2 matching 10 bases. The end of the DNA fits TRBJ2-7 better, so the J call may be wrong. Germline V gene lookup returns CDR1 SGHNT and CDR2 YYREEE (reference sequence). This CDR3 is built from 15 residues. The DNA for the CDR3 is TGTGCCAGCAGCTACTTGGGACTAGCGTCCTACGAGCAGTACTTC. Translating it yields CASSYLGLASYEQYF.

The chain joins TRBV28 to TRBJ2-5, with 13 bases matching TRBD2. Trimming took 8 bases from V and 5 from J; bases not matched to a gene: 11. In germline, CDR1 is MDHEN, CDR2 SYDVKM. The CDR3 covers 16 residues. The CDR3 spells CASRGSRLAGGETQYF. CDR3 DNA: TGTGCCAGCCGTGGATCCCGACTAGCGGGAGGCGAGACCCAGTACTTC.

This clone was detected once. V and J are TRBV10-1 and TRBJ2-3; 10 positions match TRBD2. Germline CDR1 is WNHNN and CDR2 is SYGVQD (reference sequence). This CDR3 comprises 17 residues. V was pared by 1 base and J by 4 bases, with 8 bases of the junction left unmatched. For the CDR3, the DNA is TGCGCCAGCAGTGAGTTCCCTAGCGGGAGTATCGCAGATACGCAGTATTTT. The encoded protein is CASSEFPSGSIADTQYF.

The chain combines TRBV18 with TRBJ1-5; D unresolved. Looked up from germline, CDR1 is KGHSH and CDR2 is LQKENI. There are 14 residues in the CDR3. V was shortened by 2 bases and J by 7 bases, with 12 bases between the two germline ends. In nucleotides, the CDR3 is TGTGCCAGCTCACCAACGTCCGAAGGGCAGCCCCAGCATTTT. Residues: CASSPTSEGQPQHF.

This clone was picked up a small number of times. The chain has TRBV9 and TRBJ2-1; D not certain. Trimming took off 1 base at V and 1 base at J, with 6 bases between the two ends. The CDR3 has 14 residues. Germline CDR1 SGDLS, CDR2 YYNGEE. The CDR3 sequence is CASSVTDSYNEQFF. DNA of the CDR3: TGTGCCAGCAGCGTAACGGATTCCTACAATGAGCAGTTCTTC.

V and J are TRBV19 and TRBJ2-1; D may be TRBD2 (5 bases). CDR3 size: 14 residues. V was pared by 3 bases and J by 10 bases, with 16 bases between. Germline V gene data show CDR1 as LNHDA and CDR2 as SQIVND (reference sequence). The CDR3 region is CASSITHWRLEQFF. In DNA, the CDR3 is TGTGCCAGTAGTATTACCCACTGGCGACTAGAGCAGTTCTTC. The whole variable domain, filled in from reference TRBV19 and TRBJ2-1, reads DGGITQSPKYLFRKEGQNVTLSCEQNLNHDAMYWYRQDPGQGLRLIYYSQIVNDFQKGDIAEGYSVSREKKESFPLTVTSAQKNPTAFYLCASSITHWRLEQFFGPGTRLTVL.

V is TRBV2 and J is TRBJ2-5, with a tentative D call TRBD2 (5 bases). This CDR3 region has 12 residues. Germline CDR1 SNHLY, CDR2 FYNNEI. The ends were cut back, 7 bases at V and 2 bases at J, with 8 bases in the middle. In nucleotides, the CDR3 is TGTGCCAGCAACCGGGAACAAGAGACCCAGTACTTC. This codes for CASNREQETQYF.

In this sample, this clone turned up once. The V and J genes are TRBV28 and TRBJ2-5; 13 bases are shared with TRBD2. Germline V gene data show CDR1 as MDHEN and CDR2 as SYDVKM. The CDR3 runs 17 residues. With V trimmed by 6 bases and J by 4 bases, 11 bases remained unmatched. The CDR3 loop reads CASSRSGLAGVIETQYF. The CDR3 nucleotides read TGTGCCAGCAGCCGGTCTGGACTAGCGGGAGTAATAGAGACCCAGTACTTC.

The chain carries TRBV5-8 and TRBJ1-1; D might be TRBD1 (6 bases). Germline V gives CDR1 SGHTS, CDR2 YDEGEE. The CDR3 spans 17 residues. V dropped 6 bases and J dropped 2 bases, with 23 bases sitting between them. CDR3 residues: CASTFQGGGIGNTEAFF. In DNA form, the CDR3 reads TGTGCCAGCACCTTCCAAGGCGGGGGCATCGGAAACACTGAAGCTTTCTTT.

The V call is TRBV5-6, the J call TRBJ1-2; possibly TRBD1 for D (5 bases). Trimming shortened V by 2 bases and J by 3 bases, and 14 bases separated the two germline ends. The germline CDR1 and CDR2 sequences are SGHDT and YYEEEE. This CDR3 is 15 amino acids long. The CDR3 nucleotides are TGTGCCAGCAGCTTCCGACGGGGCTATGACTATGGCTACACCTTC. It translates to CASSFRRGYDYGYTF.

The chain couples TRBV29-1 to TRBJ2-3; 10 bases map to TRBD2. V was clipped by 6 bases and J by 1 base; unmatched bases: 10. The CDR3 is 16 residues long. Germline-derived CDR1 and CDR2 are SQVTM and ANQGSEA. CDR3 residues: CSVHPLAGVGTDTQYF. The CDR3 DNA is TGCAGCGTCCACCCCCTAGCGGGAGTGGGCACAGATACGCAGTATTTT.

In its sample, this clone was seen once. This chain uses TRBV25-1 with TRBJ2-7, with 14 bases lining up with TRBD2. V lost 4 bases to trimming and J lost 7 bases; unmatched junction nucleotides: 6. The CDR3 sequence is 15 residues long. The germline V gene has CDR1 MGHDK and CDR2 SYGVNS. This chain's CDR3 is CASSAPGLAGVEQYF. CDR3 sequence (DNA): TGTGCCAGCAGTGCCCCGGGACTAGCGGGGGTGGAGCAGTACTTC.

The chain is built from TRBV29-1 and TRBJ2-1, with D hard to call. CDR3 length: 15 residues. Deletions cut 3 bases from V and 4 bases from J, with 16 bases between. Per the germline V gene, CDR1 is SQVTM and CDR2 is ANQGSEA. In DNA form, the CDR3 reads TGCAGCGTTGATCTGCCTTTCTGGCCTTACAATGAGCAGTTCTTC. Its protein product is CSVDLPFWPYNEQFF.